This TCR beta chain emerged from a study of T cells in tuberculosis. Regarding the study as a whole: Cases with active tuberculosis were adults, while controls were adolescents.

As for this clone: Its antigen is not identified.

Trimming took 0 bases from V and 5 from J; bases not matched to a gene: 5. Germline CDR1 reads LGHNA; CDR2 reads YNFKEQ. This CDR3 has 18 residues. Indicated time point: new active TB diagnosis, blood taken before or within 7 days of starting treatment. Each donor contributed about 110,000 T cells on average, unsorted. Produced via immunoSEQ multiplex PCR; TCRdb's table is partial and in-frame only. The top ten clones hold approximately 2.4% of a sample with about 30,000 clones, approximately 90% of them seen once. This sequence was found in an adult with tuberculosis. Sequencing used PBMCs, obtained at tuberculosis diagnosis. This chain uses TRBV4-2 with TRBJ2-2; 14 nucleotides line up with TRBD2. Here the CDR3 DNA reads TGTGCCAGCAGCCAAGAGCCGCGGACTAGCGGGGGGACCGGGGAGCTGTTTTTT. Translated, it gives CASSQEPRTSGGTGELFF.